Each of the 25 T cell receptor beta chains below was sequenced from the same sample in a study of blood T cell repertoires in COVID-19. The method was immunoSEQ multiplex PCR; TCRdb's version includes in-frame clones alone and lacks a portion of them. The top ten hold 0.55% to 0.6% of the sample, which has about 150,000 clones, 85% to 90% seen once. The sample comprised peripheral blood. The receptor source for this set is a man in his 60s with COVID-19, enrolled during active disease.

This chain joins TRBV3-1 (or the pseudogene TRBV3-2) and TRBJ1-2; 9 nucleotides agree with TRBD1. Germline CDR1 LGHDT, CDR2 YNNKEL (reference sequence). The CDR3 contains 14 residues. Unmatched junction bases numbered 7, after V lost 5 bases and J lost 6 bases. CDR3 residues: CASSKRQGDDGYTF. The CDR3 bases are TGTGCCAGCAGCAAAAGACAGGGGGACGATGGCTACACCTTC.

The chain couples TRBV5-5 to TRBJ1-1, with D perhaps matching TRBD1 (6 bases). V dropped 2 bases and J dropped 1 base, with 12 bases sitting between them. The germline CDR1 and CDR2 sequences are SGHKS and YYEKEE (reference sequence). This CDR3 comprises 15 residues. CDR3 bases: TGTGCCAGCAGCTTAACAGGGTCTCCGAACACTGAAGCTTTCTTT. Protein sequence: CASSLTGSPNTEAFF.

The chain recombines TRBV27 with TRBJ1-3; 9 bases are shared with TRBD1. The CDR3 consists of 14 residues. Germline lookup yields CDR1 MNHEY and CDR2 SMNVEV (reference sequence). Trimming removed 6 bases from V and 1 base from J; junction bases left unmatched: 1. CDR3 coding DNA: TGTGCCAGCAGGGGACAGGGATCTGGAAACACCATATATTTT. It is translated as CASRGQGSGNTIYF.

This clone was observed once. The chain couples TRBV12-5 to TRBJ2-7, with a weak D call TRBD2 (6 bases). Germline loops: CDR1 LGHNT, CDR2 FRNRAP. This CDR3 comprises 14 residues. Trimming pared 7 bases from V and 2 bases from J, leaving 15 bases between. The CDR3 protein is CASALGLLTYEQYF. CDR3 in DNA: TGTGCTAGTGCTCTGGGACTCCTGACCTACGAGCAGTACTTC.

The chain's CDR3 is CATSDPSGTDYGYTF. For the CDR3, the DNA is TGTGCCACCAGTGACCCGTCCGGGACAGACTATGGCTACACCTTC. This chain connects TRBV24-1 to TRBJ1-2; 7 positions agree with TRBD1. Trimming removed 4 bases from V and 3 bases from J; junction bases left unmatched: 7. Germline V gene lookup returns CDR1 KGHDR and CDR2 SFDVKD. The CDR3 loop spans 15 amino acids.

V and J are TRBV12-3 or TRBV12-4 and TRBJ1-4; 7 bases are a match to TRBD1. The V and J ends lost 3 bases and 8 bases, in that order; junction bases with no gene match: 3. CDR3 length equals 13 residues. This CDR3 is CASSFTRGEKLFF. CDR3 coding DNA: TGTGCCAGCAGTTTTACCAGGGGGGAAAAACTGTTTTTT.

The chain carries TRBV18 and TRBJ2-5, with 8 bases identical to TRBD1. With 3 bases clipped from V and 5 bases from J, the junction kept 17 bases outside the gene matches. Germline CDR1 reads KGHSH; CDR2 reads LQKENI. The CDR3 runs 18 residues. In nucleotides, the CDR3 is TGTGCCAGCTCACCTCGCCTAACATTCAGGGGGCTGGCGGAGACCCAGTACTTC. Its translation is CASSPRLTFRGLAETQYF.

The chain couples TRBV29-1 to TRBJ2-5; D ambiguous. Trimming took off 1 base at V and 5 bases at J, with 14 bases between the two ends. Germline CDR1 and CDR2: SQVTM and ANQGSEA. This CDR3 spans 14 amino acids. For the CDR3, the DNA is TGCAGCGTTGAAGTAGGTAGCCGGCTGGAGACCCAGTACTTC. Protein: CSVEVGSRLETQYF.

The V gene is TRBV4-2, the J gene TRBJ1-1, with no clear D. The CDR3 extends over 15 amino acids. Germline V gene lookup returns CDR1 LGHNA and CDR2 YNFKEQ. V was cut by 4 bases and J by 1 base, with 13 bases left in between. CDR3 loop: CASSPEGFENTEAFF. CDR3 bases: TGTGCCAGCAGCCCGGAGGGCTTCGAGAACACTGAAGCTTTCTTT.

This chain joins TRBV5-5 and TRBJ1-1; D is uncertain. Germline loops: CDR1 SGHKS, CDR2 YYEKEE (reference sequence). Trimming left V 0 bases short and J 4 bases short, with 10 bases between. The CDR3 extends over 14 amino acids. The CDR3 nucleotides are TGTGCCAGCAGCTTGGAAATCTCTCGCACTGAAGCTTTCTTT. Protein sequence: CASSLEISRTEAFF.

This clone was observed once. V and J are TRBV28 and TRBJ2-3; maybe TRBD1 (8 bases). Between the trimmed V and J ends, which lost 6 bases and 9 bases, there was a span of 19 bases. CDR1 and CDR2 (germline): MDHEN, SYDVKM. This CDR3 spans 14 amino acids. The CDR3 coding sequence is TGTGCCAGCAGGAAACCTACAGGGGGGGGCACGCAGTATTTT. Amino acid sequence: CASRKPTGGGTQYF.

The genes are TRBV5-5 and TRBJ1-1; D is perhaps TRBD1 (5 bases). Germline V lookup: CDR1 SGHKS, CDR2 YYEKEE (reference sequence). This CDR3 is 15 amino acids long. Trimming pared 3 bases from V and 6 bases from J, leaving 18 bases between. The CDR3 DNA sequence: TGTGCCAGCAGCTGGACATCGGCGTCGGACGCTGAAGCTTTCTTT. Translated, it gives CASSWTSASDAEAFF.

J is TRBJ2-3 and V is TRBV6-1; 12 bases line up with TRBD2. This CDR3 has 16 amino acids. The J segment lost 7 bases and the V segment lost 4 bases, leaving 9 bases of the junction unmatched. Germline CDR1 reads MNHNS; CDR2 reads SASEGT. CDR3 in DNA: TGTGCCAGCAGTGGAAGGACTAGCGGGGACTCCTATACGCAGTATTTT. It is translated as CASSGRTSGDSYTQYF.

This sequence joins TRBV12-5 and TRBJ2-2, with 7 bases aligning to TRBD1. The germline gives CDR1 LGHNT, CDR2 FRNRAP. The junction had 7 bases not matched to a gene; V was cut back by 7 bases and J by 5 bases. The CDR3 covers 14 residues. CDR3 sequence (DNA): TGTGCTAGTGCCGAACAGGGGATTACCGGGGAGCTGTTTTTT. This translates into CASAEQGITGELFF.

The chain employs TRBV6-2 or TRBV6-3 and TRBJ2-7, with 9 positions matching TRBD2. V dropped 5 bases and J dropped 1; count of bases not matched to a gene: 6. CDR3 length: 15 residues. Germline V gives CDR1 MNHEY, CDR2 SVGEGT. The CDR3, as DNA: TGTGCCAGCAGTCACCCTAGCGGGACATCCTACGAGCAGTACTTC. It encodes CASSHPSGTSYEQYF.

The V call is TRBV7-2, the J call TRBJ1-1; no definite D call. V was cut by 5 bases and J by 0 bases, with 16 bases left in between. Germline V gene lookup returns CDR1 SGHTA and CDR2 FQGNSA. The CDR3 runs 16 residues. The DNA of the CDR3 is TGTGCCAGCAGCCAACCAGGTGGCAGATTGAACACTGAAGCTTTCTTT. Its translation: CASSQPGGRLNTEAFF.

This chain connects TRBV6-4 to TRBJ1-1; 7 positions agree with TRBD1. V lost 4 bases and J lost 2; bases outside the gene matches: 4. The CDR3 is made up of 14 amino acids. Germline V gives CDR1 MRHNA, CDR2 SNTAGT. CDR3 nucleotide sequence: TGTGCCAGCAGTGTGGACAGGCGAAACACTGAAGCTTTCTTT. Translated, it gives CASSVDRRNTEAFF.

The chain employs TRBV27 and TRBJ1-1; D is possibly TRBD1 (6 bases). The CDR3 consists of 13 residues. V gave up 6 bases and J gave up 5 bases, with 13 bases separating them. The V gene's germline CDR1 is MNHEY and CDR2 SMNVEV (reference sequence). CDR3 in amino acids: CASSRGTSTEAFF. The CDR3 region has the DNA TGTGCCAGCAGCCGTGGGACATCGACTGAAGCTTTCTTT.

This rearrangement joins TRBV5-1 to TRBJ1-1; 7 nucleotides align to TRBD1. Germline V gene sequence: CDR1 SGHRS, CDR2 YFSETQ. The J segment lost 0 bases and the V segment lost 4 bases, leaving 6 bases of the junction unmatched. This CDR3 region has 15 residues. For the CDR3, the DNA is TGCGCCAGCAGCCCTCCGGGACAGTTGAACACTGAAGCTTTCTTT. It encodes CASSPPGQLNTEAFF.

This clone has just one count. J is TRBJ2-3 and V is TRBV24-1, with 9 nucleotides matching TRBD2. Germline assignment: CDR1 KGHDR and CDR2 SFDVKD. J lost 2 bases, V lost 2 bases, and 7 bases had no gene match. The CDR3 extends over 17 amino acids. Written as DNA, the CDR3 is TGTGCCACCAGTGATTGGGGGCGGGGGGGCCCCACAGATACGCAGTATTTT. Amino acid sequence: CATSDWGRGGPTDTQYF.

This clone was observed a single time. The rearrangement links TRBV5-4 to TRBJ1-1; D perhaps matches TRBD1 (6 bases). Germline lookup yields CDR1 SGHNT and CDR2 YYREEE (reference sequence). The CDR3 contains 13 residues. Trimming cost V 5 bases and J 3 bases, with 11 bases left between them. Written as DNA, the CDR3 is TGTGCCAGCAGGAGACAGGACTACACTGAAGCTTTCTTT. This codes for CASRRQDYTEAFF.

The V and J genes are TRBV7-2 and TRBJ2-1, with 8 bases matching TRBD1. CDR1 and CDR2 from the germline V gene are SGHTA and FQGNSA. The V and J ends lost 4 bases and 2 bases, in that order; junction bases with no gene match: 7. This CDR3 is built from 16 residues. In nucleotides, the CDR3 is TGTGCCAGCAGCTCCAAGGACAGGGCCCCCTACAATGAGCAGTTCTTC. Protein sequence: CASSSKDRAPYNEQFF.

This chain connects TRBV6-5 to TRBJ1-2; D gene unclear. Trimming cost V 2 bases and J 5 bases, with 9 bases left between them. Germline loops: CDR1 MNHEY, CDR2 SVGAGI. This CDR3 has 13 amino acids. The CDR3 DNA reads as TGTGCCAGCAGTTACACCCAGAAATATGGCTACACCTTC. As protein: CASSYTQKYGYTF.

The V call is TRBV23-1, the J call TRBJ2-1, with D uncertain. TRBV23-1 is an ORF; its function is uncertain. With 7 bases removed from V and 3 bases from J, the gap between germline ends came to 13 bases. The CDR3 sequence is 14 residues long. The CDR3 loop is CASTPASDYNEQFF. In DNA form, the CDR3 reads TGCGCCAGCACCCCAGCGTCGGACTACAATGAGCAGTTCTTC.

The chain joins TRBV12-5 to TRBJ1-6, with D perhaps matching TRBD1 (6 bases). Trimming cost V 0 bases and J 7 bases, with 22 bases left between them. Germline CDR1 LGHNT, CDR2 FRNRAP. The CDR3 extends over 19 amino acids. CDR3: CASGLVTDTRTARNSPLHF. For the CDR3, the DNA is TGTGCTAGTGGTTTGGTAACCGATACGCGGACAGCAAGGAATTCACCCCTCCACTTT.